Listed below are T cell receptor beta chains from one sample, sequenced in a study of HIV-infected patients and healthy controls. Each CDR3 protein gets one entry after TCRdb re-called the 5' RACE reads with MiXCR. The table shows about 67,000 distinct CDR3 sequences, with about 16% occurring only once. Sequenced sample: CD4+ T cells from blood. All receptors come from a human donor in good health. Each CDR3 is given with its conserved first and last residue. Each record gives: J gene, clone size, V gene, D gene, CDR3 DNA, CDR3 protein. A D gene is named only where the DNA matches it firmly. Rows give clone size only sometimes, using once, few, many, or a class for an expanded clone.

j_gene: TRBJ1-1; abundance: -; v_gene: TRBV7-9; d_gene: -; CDR3nt: TGTGCCAGCAGCTTTTTACAGAACACTGAAGCTTTCTTT; CDR3aa: CASSFLQNTEAFF
j_gene: TRBJ1-4; abundance: few; v_gene: TRBV5-5; d_gene: -; CDR3nt: TGTGCCAGCAGCCGATTCGCAACTAATGAAAAACTGTTTTTT; CDR3aa: CASSRFATNEKLFF
j_gene: TRBJ2-2; abundance: many; v_gene: TRBV5-6; d_gene: TRBD1; CDR3nt: TGTGCCAGCAGCTTGGGGGACAGGGTAATCACCGGGGAGCTGTTTTTT; CDR3aa: CASSLGDRVITGELFF
j_gene: TRBJ1-3; abundance: many; v_gene: TRBV7-9; d_gene: -; CDR3nt: TGTGCCAGCAGCTTAGGACAGCCAGCCTCTGGAAACACCATATATTTT; CDR3aa: CASSLGQPASGNTIYF
j_gene: TRBJ1-2; abundance: -; v_gene: TRBV18; d_gene: -; CDR3nt: TGTGCCAGCTCACGGGAAAAGGGCCCTAACTATGGCTACACCTTC; CDR3aa: CASSREKGPNYGYTF
j_gene: TRBJ2-7; abundance: -; v_gene: TRBV3-1; d_gene: -; CDR3nt: TGTGCCAGCAGCCGATACATTGGTCCCCAGGGCGAGCAGTACTTC; CDR3aa: CASSRYIGPQGEQYF
j_gene: TRBJ2-3; abundance: few; v_gene: TRBV9; d_gene: TRBD2; CDR3nt: TGTGCCAGCAGCGTAGCTCTAGCGGGGGGTCACGGTACGCAGTATTTT; CDR3aa: CASSVALAGGHGTQYF
j_gene: TRBJ2-7; abundance: -; v_gene: TRBV7-2; d_gene: -; CDR3nt: TGTGCCAGCAGCTTATTAGGTAACGAGCAGTACTTC; CDR3aa: CASSLLGNEQYF
j_gene: TRBJ2-2; abundance: few; v_gene: TRBV24-1; d_gene: -; CDR3nt: TGTGCCACCAGTGACCGTGCAGGGTATGGCGGGGAGCTGTTTTTT; CDR3aa: CATSDRAGYGGELFF
j_gene: TRBJ2-1; abundance: -; v_gene: TRBV6-2/TRBV6-3; d_gene: -; CDR3nt: TGTGCCAGCATCGGGAGCTCCTACAATGAGCAGTTCTTC; CDR3aa: CASIGSSYNEQFF
j_gene: TRBJ2-3; abundance: -; v_gene: TRBV3-1; d_gene: TRBD2; CDR3nt: TGTGCCAGCAGCGACCAAGCGGGAGGGTTAGATACGCAGTATTTT; CDR3aa: CASSDQAGGLDTQYF
j_gene: TRBJ1-1; abundance: few; v_gene: TRBV29-1; d_gene: -; CDR3nt: TGCAGCGCCGGGACGGTTGAAGCTTTCTTT; CDR3aa: CSAGTVEAFF
j_gene: TRBJ1-6; abundance: many; v_gene: TRBV6-1; d_gene: TRBD1; CDR3nt: TGTGCCAGCAGTGCGGGACAGTATAATTCACCCCTCCACTTT; CDR3aa: CASSAGQYNSPLHF
j_gene: TRBJ2-7; abundance: -; v_gene: TRBV10-3; d_gene: -; CDR3nt: TGTGCCATCAGTGGCCTCGAGAGGGGTTACGAGCAGTACTTC; CDR3aa: CAISGLERGYEQYF
j_gene: TRBJ2-6; abundance: few; v_gene: TRBV29-1; d_gene: -; CDR3nt: TGCAGCGTTGTCCCCGAAAGAAGGTCTGGGGCCAACGTCCTGACTTTC; CDR3aa: CSVVPERRSGANVLTF
j_gene: TRBJ2-7; abundance: -; v_gene: TRBV7-2; d_gene: -; CDR3nt: TGTGCCAGCAGCACCGAATTGGGACTCTCCTACGAGCAGTACTTC; CDR3aa: CASSTELGLSYEQYF
j_gene: TRBJ1-2; abundance: many; v_gene: TRBV5-1; d_gene: TRBD1; CDR3nt: TGCGCCAGCAGCCCTGCGGTCGGGACAGGGGGCGGCTATGGCTACACCTTC; CDR3aa: CASSPAVGTGGGYGYTF
j_gene: TRBJ1-3; abundance: few; v_gene: TRBV19; d_gene: -; CDR3nt: TGTGCCAGTACTAGGACAGTCTCTGGAAACACCATATATTTT; CDR3aa: CASTRTVSGNTIYF
j_gene: TRBJ2-1; abundance: many; v_gene: TRBV19; d_gene: TRBD2; CDR3nt: TGTGCCAGTAGTATAGGCCAACTTACTAGCGGACGCTACAATGAGCAGTTCTTC; CDR3aa: CASSIGQLTSGRYNEQFF
j_gene: TRBJ1-2; abundance: few; v_gene: TRBV30; d_gene: -; CDR3nt: TGTGCCTGGACCCTAAGGAGTCAGACCCTCTATGGCTACACCTTC; CDR3aa: CAWTLRSQTLYGYTF
j_gene: TRBJ2-7; abundance: few; v_gene: TRBV6-6; d_gene: TRBD2; CDR3nt: TGTGCCAGCAGCCCCAGACACCTGAGGGTTACTAGCGGGAGGGCCTACGAGCAGTACTTC; CDR3aa: CASSPRHLRVTSGRAYEQYF
j_gene: TRBJ1-5; abundance: -; v_gene: TRBV19; d_gene: -; CDR3nt: TGTGCCAGTAGTATAAAAAACAGGGGCAATCAGCCCCAGCATTTT; CDR3aa: CASSIKNRGNQPQHF
j_gene: TRBJ2-1; abundance: few; v_gene: TRBV2; d_gene: -; CDR3nt: TGTGCCAGCAGGCGCCAGACGTCAAGCTCCTACAATGAGCAGTTCTTC; CDR3aa: CASRRQTSSSYNEQFF
j_gene: TRBJ2-6; abundance: -; v_gene: TRBV30; d_gene: -; CDR3nt: TGTGCCTGGAGCCCTGGGACTGGGGCCAACGTCCTGACTTTC; CDR3aa: CAWSPGTGANVLTF
j_gene: TRBJ1-2; abundance: few; v_gene: TRBV29-1; d_gene: -; CDR3nt: TGCACCACAGACAAAGCTAACTATGGCTACACCTTC; CDR3aa: CTTDKANYGYTF
j_gene: TRBJ2-7; abundance: few; v_gene: TRBV11-2; d_gene: TRBD1; CDR3nt: TGTGCCACCGAGGGACAGAGGTATACCTACGAGCAGTACTTC; CDR3aa: CATEGQRYTYEQYF
j_gene: TRBJ2-6; abundance: many; v_gene: TRBV5-1; d_gene: -; CDR3nt: TGCGCCAGCAGCTTAACCGGAACTGGGGCCAACGTCCTGACTTTC; CDR3aa: CASSLTGTGANVLTF
j_gene: TRBJ2-7; abundance: few; v_gene: TRBV5-1; d_gene: -; CDR3nt: TGCGCCAGCAGCTTTGTCTGGAGCTCCTACGAGCAGTACTTC; CDR3aa: CASSFVWSSYEQYF
j_gene: TRBJ1-2; abundance: -; v_gene: TRBV4-3; d_gene: -; CDR3nt: TGCGCCAGCAGCCCACAGGGAGTCCCCTATGGCTACACCTTC; CDR3aa: CASSPQGVPYGYTF
j_gene: TRBJ1-5; abundance: few; v_gene: TRBV6-1; d_gene: -; CDR3nt: TGTGCCAGCACTTCCAATCAGCCCCAGCATTTT; CDR3aa: CASTSNQPQHF
j_gene: TRBJ2-7; abundance: many; v_gene: TRBV7-7; d_gene: -; CDR3nt: TGTGCTAGCAGCCCCAATATGCCCGGACAGATCTACGAGCAGTACTTC; CDR3aa: CASSPNMPGQIYEQYF
j_gene: TRBJ1-6; abundance: few; v_gene: TRBV27; d_gene: TRBD1; CDR3nt: TGTGCCAGCAGTTTATCCTCCGGACAGGGAATTTCACCCCTCCACTTT; CDR3aa: CASSLSSGQGISPLHF
j_gene: TRBJ2-3; abundance: -; v_gene: TRBV7-6; d_gene: -; CDR3nt: TGTGCCAGCAACCAGGGGGGTAGCCCCTACGATACGCAGTATTTT; CDR3aa: CASNQGGSPYDTQYF
j_gene: TRBJ2-3; abundance: few; v_gene: TRBV7-2; d_gene: -; CDR3nt: TGTGCCAGCAGCTTAGTACTCCCCCCATCTACGCAGTATTTT; CDR3aa: CASSLVLPPSTQYF
j_gene: TRBJ1-1; abundance: -; v_gene: TRBV6-2/TRBV6-3; d_gene: -; CDR3nt: TGTGCCAGCAGTTCAACAGGTCGTACTGAAGCTTTCTTT; CDR3aa: CASSSTGRTEAFF
j_gene: TRBJ2-3; abundance: -; v_gene: TRBV7-9; d_gene: -; CDR3nt: TGTGCCAGCAGCTTAGTAGCTGATACGCAGTATTTT; CDR3aa: CASSLVADTQYF
j_gene: TRBJ1-5; abundance: many; v_gene: TRBV15; d_gene: -; CDR3nt: TGTGCCACCAGCAGAGAGGGGGTTCAGCCCCAGCATTTT; CDR3aa: CATSREGVQPQHF
j_gene: TRBJ2-2; abundance: many; v_gene: TRBV6-2/TRBV6-3; d_gene: -; CDR3nt: TGTGCCAGCAGTCTGGTTAGCGCGAACACCGGGGAGCTGTTTTTT; CDR3aa: CASSLVSANTGELFF
j_gene: TRBJ1-5; abundance: many; v_gene: TRBV5-5; d_gene: TRBD1; CDR3nt: TGTGCCAGCAGGCTGGGACAGGACGAAAATCAGCCCCAGCATTTT; CDR3aa: CASRLGQDENQPQHF
j_gene: TRBJ1-4; abundance: many; v_gene: TRBV2; d_gene: TRBD1; CDR3nt: TGTGCCAGCATCAGGGGGCGTCAAATTAATGAAAAACTGTTTTTT; CDR3aa: CASIRGRQINEKLFF